The next 20 T cell receptor beta chains were all read from a single sample in a study of cytomegalovirus exposure and HLA in healthy donors. Primers for the PCR totalled 60 Vbeta and 13 Jbeta. Using immunoSEQ multiplex PCR, the repertoire was profiled, and TCRdb retains in-frame clones only, with some absent. The sample includes 150,000 or so clones, around two thirds of them seen just once. The sequenced material came from PBMCs. The receptors derive from a young woman in good health and CMV-seronegative.

The chain joins TRBV27 to TRBJ1-1; TRBD1 matches at 9 bases. The CDR3 length is 15 residues. Germline V CDR1 and CDR2: MNHEY, SMNVEV (reference sequence). Unmatched junction bases numbered 7, after V lost 5 bases and J lost 3 bases. The CDR3 region has the DNA TGTGCCAGCAGTGCATGGGACAGGGTGGACACTGAAGCTTTCTTT. Translated: CASSAWDRVDTEAFF.

The chain joins TRBV6-1 to TRBJ1-6, with TRBD1 matching 9 bases. CDR1 is MNHNS and CDR2 is SASEGT in the germline V gene. The CDR3 has 15 residues. Trimming removed 2 bases from V and 8 bases from J; junction bases left unmatched: 4. CDR3 sequence: CASSEFGTGYSPLHF. The CDR3 DNA is TGTGCCAGCAGTGAATTTGGGACAGGGTATTCACCCCTCCACTTT.

This clone showed up just a few times. The V and J genes are TRBV20-1 and TRBJ2-7; D is possibly TRBD2 (5 bases). Per the germline V gene, CDR1 is DFQATT and CDR2 is SNEGSKA (reference sequence). The CDR3 is 11 amino acids. Deletions cut 7 bases from V and 2 bases from J, with 9 bases between. As DNA, the CDR3 is TGCAGTGTAAGCGGAACCTACGAGCAGTACGTC. It yields the protein CSVSGTYEQYV.

The V and J genes are TRBV5-4 and TRBJ1-6; TRBD1 is a possible D gene (6 bases). Trimming shortened V by 1 base and J by 10 bases, and 12 bases separated the two germline ends. CDR1 is SGHNT and CDR2 is YYREEE in the germline V gene (reference sequence). The CDR3 is 14 amino acids. CDR3 amino acids: CASSLSGAHSPLHF. The CDR3 coding sequence is TGTGCCAGCAGCTTGTCAGGGGCACACTCACCCCTCCACTTT.

The chain is built from TRBV11-2 and TRBJ2-1, with 10 bases identical to TRBD2. J was trimmed by 9 bases and V by 7 bases; bases with no gene match: 6. The CDR3 totals 13 residues. Germline values: CDR1 SGHAT, CDR2 FQNNGV. The CDR3 loop is CASNKAGGGEQFF. The CDR3 DNA sequence: TGTGCCAGCAACAAAGCGGGAGGGGGTGAGCAGTTCTTC.

As DNA, the CDR3 is TGTGCCAGCAGCTTAGGGACAGGCCTGGGCTACACCTTC. Amino acid sequence: CASSLGTGLGYTF. J is TRBJ1-2 and V is TRBV7-9, with 7 bases aligning to TRBD1. Germline V gene lookup returns CDR1 SEHNR and CDR2 FQNEAQ (reference sequence). The CDR3 totals 13 residues. With 1 base clipped from V and 8 bases from J, the junction kept 4 bases outside the gene matches.

CDR3 sequence (DNA): TGCGCCAGCAGCTTCCCCGAGACAGGCTACAATGAGCAGTTCTTC. This gives the protein CASSFPETGYNEQFF. The V and J genes are TRBV5-1 and TRBJ2-1; perhaps TRBD1 as D (6 bases). Germline V gene sequence: CDR1 SGHRS, CDR2 YFSETQ. Trimming took 2 bases from V and 3 from J, leaving 12 bases between them. The CDR3 spans 15 residues.

Remarks on this clone: Sequence at one end of the junction differs from germline and may be a read error. This chain uses TRBV27 with TRBJ2-4; D gene ambiguous. The CDR3 contains 15 residues. Germline V CDR1 and CDR2: MNHEY, SMNVEV (reference sequence). In nucleotides, the CDR3 is TGTGCCAGCAGTTTATCGTCGTCAGCCAAAAACAGTCAGTACTTC. As protein: CASSLSSSAKNSQYF.

This clone was detected once. The CDR3: CASTPTSGGHNEQFF. The CDR3 DNA sequence: TGCGCCAGCACCCCGACTAGCGGGGGACACAATGAGCAGTTCTTC. The rearrangement joins TRBV4-1 to TRBJ2-1; 12 nucleotides agree with TRBD2. Germline values: CDR1 MGHRA, CDR2 YSYEKL. The length of the CDR3 is 15 residues. V gave up 7 bases and J gave up 5 bases; unmatched junction bases: 6.

This clone turned up a few times. Written as DNA, the CDR3 is TGCGCCAGCGGCGGAGCGGAGCTTGGCTACACCTTC. Translating gives CASGGAELGYTF. The rearrangement joins TRBV5-1 to TRBJ1-2, with D unresolved. Germline CDR1 SGHRS, CDR2 YFSETQ. Trimming removed 7 bases at V and 7 bases at J, with 14 bases between. The CDR3 contains 12 residues.

For this clone: Mismatch with germline at one junction end may stem from a read error. This chain joins TRBV4-3 and TRBJ1-1, with 7 positions matching TRBD1. CDR3 size: 15 residues. CDR1 and CDR2 from the germline V gene are LGHNA and YSLEER. CDR3 residues: CASSQASTGNAEAFF. In DNA form, the CDR3 reads TGCGCCAGCAGCCAAGCATCGACAGGGAACGCTGAAGCTTTCTTT.

This clone came up a few times. The chain is built from TRBV29-1 and TRBJ2-1; perhaps TRBD2 as D (5 bases). Trimming removed 4 bases from V and 2 bases from J, with 15 bases in between. Germline values: CDR1 SQVTM, CDR2 ANQGSEA. There are 15 residues in the CDR3. CDR3 in amino acids: CSVAGVGITYNEQFF. The CDR3 DNA reads TGCAGCGTTGCCGGGGTGGGGATCACCTACAATGAGCAGTTCTTC.

This clone was counted only a few times. This sequence joins TRBV28 and TRBJ1-2, with 7 bases identical to TRBD1. Looked up from germline, CDR1 is MDHEN and CDR2 is SYDVKM. The V and J ends lost 6 bases and 4 bases, in that order; junction bases with no gene match: 8. The CDR3 runs to 14 residues. The CDR3 DNA is TGTGCCAGCAGCTATCCGGGACAGACCTATGGCTACACCTTC. The encoded protein is CASSYPGQTYGYTF.

This clone has more than one count but fewer than ten. This chain connects TRBV18 to TRBJ1-2; D call uncertain. There are 16 residues in the CDR3. With 2 bases removed from V and 7 bases from J, the gap between germline ends came to 20 bases. In germline, CDR1 is KGHSH, CDR2 LQKENI. The CDR3 reads CASSPVLVARPRGYTF. DNA of the CDR3: TGTGCCAGCTCACCAGTTCTGGTTGCTAGACCGCGTGGCTACACCTTC.

Details on this clone: Additional DNA sequences in this sample encode the identical CDR3. This rearrangement joins TRBV5-1 to TRBJ1-5; a weak D match, TRBD1 (5 bases). The germline gives CDR1 SGHRS, CDR2 YFSETQ. This CDR3 region has 15 residues. Trimming removed 0 bases from V and 4 bases from J, with 11 bases in between. The CDR3 protein is CASSLVAGGNQPQHF. In nucleotides, the CDR3 is TGCGCCAGCAGCTTGGTGGCGGGGGGAAATCAGCCCCAGCATTTT.

In this sample, this clone turned up a few times. The V call is TRBV7-6, the J call TRBJ2-6; D is possibly TRBD1 (6 bases). The CDR3 has 18 residues. Germline-derived CDR1 and CDR2 are SGHVS and FNYEAQ. V gave up 0 bases and J gave up 0 bases, with 12 bases separating them. The CDR3, as DNA: TGTGCCAGCAGCTTAGCCCCAGGGGTGGACTCTGGGGCCAACGTCCTGACTTTC. It yields the protein CASSLAPGVDSGANVLTF.

This chain uses TRBV10-3 with TRBJ2-7; 12 bases agree with TRBD2. Germline loops: CDR1 ENHRY, CDR2 SYGVKD. J was trimmed by 7 bases and V by 5 bases; bases with no gene match: 6. The CDR3 loop spans 14 amino acids. The CDR3 here is CAISRLAGESEQYV. As DNA, the CDR3 is TGTGCCATCAGTAGACTAGCGGGAGAAAGTGAGCAGTACGTC.

The genes are TRBV7-2 and TRBJ1-1; 9 bases are a match to TRBD1. Germline CDR1 is SGHTA and CDR2 is FQGNSA. The CDR3 extends over 17 amino acids. Unmatched junction bases numbered 14, after V lost 3 bases and J lost 6 bases. The CDR3 DNA reads as TGTGCCAGCAGCTTCCAGACAGGGGGGATTGGAAACCCTGAAGCTTTCTTT. Protein: CASSFQTGGIGNPEAFF.

The chain is built from TRBV18 and TRBJ1-1; TRBD1 matches at 8 bases. Germline V lookup: CDR1 KGHSH, CDR2 LQKENI. J was trimmed by 8 bases and V by 4 bases; bases with no gene match: 15. The CDR3 extends over 16 amino acids. This CDR3 is CASSLGQGPTGREAFF. CDR3 nucleotide sequence: TGTGCCAGCTCACTTGGACAGGGCCCGACGGGTAGGGAAGCTTTCTTT.

This clone occurred once. The chain carries TRBV19 and TRBJ1-5; D is perhaps TRBD1 (5 bases). Trimming took 3 bases from V and 5 from J, leaving 11 bases between them. There are 14 residues in the CDR3. Germline V gives CDR1 LNHDA, CDR2 SQIVND (reference sequence). CDR3 DNA: TGTGCCAGTAGTATCCGCAGGGATGATCAGCCCCAGCATTTT. It yields the protein CASSIRRDDQPQHF.